This TCR beta chain was retrieved from a study of spatial heterogeneity in lung cancer. In the study overall: Consistently, beta-chain sequences turned up in larger numbers than alpha-chain sequences did. Each unique TCR and UMI combination was seen more than ten times on average in raw reads.

This clonotype showed up just a few times. Time point indicated: sample taken at primary tumor resection. Researchers sequenced whole RNA taken from tumor, nontumor lung or frozen PBMC without sorting. Trimming stripped 2 bases from V and 0 bases from J, with 7 bases between. Germline V lookup: CDR1 SGHTA, CDR2 FQGNSA. The CDR3 sequence is 14 residues long. Carried by each TCR cDNA molecule was a unique molecular identifier. Using its own MiXCR run on the 5' RACE reads, TCRdb lists one record per CDR3 protein. The table lists around 75,000 distinct CDR3 sequences, 13% of them singletons. V usage is TRBV7-2 and J usage is TRBJ1-1, with D unclear. Sequenced here: PBMCs, sampled at surgery. This clonotype originated in a male donor with early-stage non-small cell lung cancer. The CDR3 coding sequence is TGTGCCAGCAGCTTACAGACCATGAACACTGAAGCTTTCTTT. Protein: CASSLQTMNTEAFF. Looking up the rest from reference TRBV7-2 and TRBJ1-1 gives the full variable domain: GAGVSQSPSNKVTEKGKDVELRCDPISGHTALYWYRQSLGQGLEFLIYFQGNSAPDKSGLPSDRFSAERTGGSVSTLTIQRTQQEDSAVYLCASSLQTMNTEAFFGQGTRLTVV.